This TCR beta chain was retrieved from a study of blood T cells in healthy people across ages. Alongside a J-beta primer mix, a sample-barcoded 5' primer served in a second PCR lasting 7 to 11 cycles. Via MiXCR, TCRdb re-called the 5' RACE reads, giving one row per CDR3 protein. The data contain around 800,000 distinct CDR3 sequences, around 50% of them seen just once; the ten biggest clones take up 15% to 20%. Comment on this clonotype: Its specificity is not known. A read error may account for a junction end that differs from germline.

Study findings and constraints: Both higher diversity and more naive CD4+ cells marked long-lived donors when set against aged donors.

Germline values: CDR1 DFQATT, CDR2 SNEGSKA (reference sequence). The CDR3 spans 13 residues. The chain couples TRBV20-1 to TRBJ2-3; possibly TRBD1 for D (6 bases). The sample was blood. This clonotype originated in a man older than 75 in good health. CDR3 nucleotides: TGCAGTACTAGAGGGACAAGCACAGATACGCAGTATTTT. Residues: CSTRGTSTDTQYF.